The subject of this entry is one T cell receptor (beta chain). The data originate from a study of shared clonotypes between healthy human individuals. The ends were cut back, 6 bases at V and 10 bases at J, with 18 bases in the middle. CDR3 size: 13 residues. Per the germline V gene, CDR1 is MGHDK and CDR2 is SYGVNS. The data were produced by immunoSEQ multiplex PCR, yet TCRdb's version contains in-frame clones alone and is incomplete. This table holds fewer than 1.6 million clones, approximately 98.5% found once. All of the donors resided in Nashville, Tennessee, and each was a Caucasian adult. The sequencing input was naive CD4+ T cells sorted from blood. Subset here: CD45RA+ positively selected. The V and J genes are TRBV25-1 and TRBJ1-2; unclear D gene. The origin of this receptor is a man younger than 45 in good health. The CDR3 nucleotides read TGTGCCAGCAGCCCGCGCGACTTTGGGCCCTACACCTTC. This sequence encodes CASSPRDFGPYTF.